This record concerns one T cell receptor beta chain sequence. The sample comes from a study of blood T cell repertoires in COVID-19. This CDR3 is built from 17 residues. V was cut by 6 bases and J by 0 bases, with 18 bases left in between. CDR1 is MNHEY and CDR2 is SMNVEV in the germline V gene (reference sequence). Assay: immunoSEQ multiplex PCR; the TCRdb copy retains only in-frame clones and omits some. The sample consists of about 41,000 clones, about 83% of them appearing once. Source material: peripheral blood. The origin of this receptor is a woman aged 80 or over with active or convalescent COVID-19. V usage is TRBV27 and J usage is TRBJ2-1, with D possibly TRBD2 on 6 matching bases. CDR3 loop: CASSRRLDQTSYNEQFF. The CDR3 DNA reads as TGTGCCAGCAGCCGTAGACTAGACCAAACCTCCTACAATGAGCAGTTCTTC.